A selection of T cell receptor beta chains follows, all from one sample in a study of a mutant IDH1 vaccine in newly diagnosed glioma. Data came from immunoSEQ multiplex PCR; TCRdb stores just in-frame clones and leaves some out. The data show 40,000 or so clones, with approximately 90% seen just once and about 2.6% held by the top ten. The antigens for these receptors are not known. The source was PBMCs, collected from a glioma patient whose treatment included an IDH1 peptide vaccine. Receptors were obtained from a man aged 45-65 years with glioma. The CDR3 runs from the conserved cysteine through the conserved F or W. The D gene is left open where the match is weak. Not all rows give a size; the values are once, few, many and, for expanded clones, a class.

CDR3 DNA: TGTGCCAGCAGTTTAGTCCCTCCTGGGGCTAGCGGGGATTACAATGAGCAGTTCTTC; CDR3 protein: CASSLVPPGASGDYNEQFF; J gene: TRBJ2-1; clone size: once; D gene: TRBD2; V gene: TRBV27
CDR3 DNA: TGTGCCAGTACGGGGGGACGCACTGAAGCTTTCTTT; CDR3 protein: CASTGGRTEAFF; J gene: TRBJ1-1; clone size: .; D gene: .; V gene: TRBV19
CDR3 DNA: TGTGCCAGCAGCCGAGGGACTAGCGGGAGTGGAGACTACGAGCAGTACTTC; CDR3 protein: CASSRGTSGSGDYEQYF; J gene: TRBJ2-7; clone size: .; D gene: TRBD2; V gene: TRBV13
CDR3 DNA: TGTGCCAGCAGTGGACAGGGGGGCACTGAAGCTTTCTTT; CDR3 protein: CASSGQGGTEAFF; J gene: TRBJ1-1; clone size: .; D gene: TRBD1; V gene: TRBV7-8
CDR3 DNA: TGTGCCACAGGGACAGTCCACAATGAGCAGTTCTTC; CDR3 protein: CATGTVHNEQFF; J gene: TRBJ2-1; clone size: .; D gene: TRBD1; V gene: TRBV6-4
CDR3 DNA: TGTGCCAGCAGCTTAAGAGGGGGGGACGGTTACAATGAGCAGTTCTTC; CDR3 protein: CASSLRGGDGYNEQFF; J gene: TRBJ2-1; clone size: .; D gene: .; V gene: TRBV7-3
CDR3 DNA: TGCGCCAGCAGCCAAGAACCCGGGACTGAGAACTACGAGCAGTACTTC; CDR3 protein: CASSQEPGTENYEQYF; J gene: TRBJ2-7; clone size: .; D gene: .; V gene: TRBV4-1
CDR3 DNA: TGTGCCAGCAGCTTTTCCCCGGGACAGGGGGAGGGGACCCAGTACTTC; CDR3 protein: CASSFSPGQGEGTQYF; J gene: TRBJ2-5; clone size: .; D gene: TRBD1; V gene: TRBV9
CDR3 DNA: TGTGCCAGCAGCTTAGAGGGCACAGATACGCAGTATTTT; CDR3 protein: CASSLEGTDTQYF; J gene: TRBJ2-3; clone size: few; D gene: .; V gene: TRBV11-3
CDR3 DNA: TGCGCCAGCAGCCTGGCGGGCGGGGGGAACACTGAAGCTTTCTTT; CDR3 protein: CASSLAGGGNTEAFF; J gene: TRBJ1-1; clone size: .; D gene: .; V gene: TRBV5-1
CDR3 DNA: TGTGCCAGCAGTCACCTCGGTAGCGGGGTTGACAATGAGCAGTTCTTC; CDR3 protein: CASSHLGSGVDNEQFF; J gene: TRBJ2-1; clone size: few; D gene: TRBD2; V gene: TRBV28
CDR3 DNA: TGTGCCAGCTCACCTGCTGTAGTTGGGGGCGCGAACACCGGGGAGCTGTTTTTT; CDR3 protein: CASSPAVVGGANTGELFF; J gene: TRBJ2-2; clone size: .; D gene: .; V gene: TRBV18
CDR3 DNA: TGTGCCAGCAGACCCGGGGCATATAGCAATCAGCCCCAGCATTTT; CDR3 protein: CASRPGAYSNQPQHF; J gene: TRBJ1-5; clone size: .; D gene: .; V gene: TRBV7-2
CDR3 DNA: TGTGCCAGCAGCGGTGGTGGAATCAGGGGGCGCGCCTATGGCTACACCTTC; CDR3 protein: CASSGGGIRGRAYGYTF; J gene: TRBJ1-2; clone size: .; D gene: TRBD1; V gene: TRBV7-9
CDR3 DNA: TGTGCCTGGAGTGTACGGGTGTACGCAGCTGGGGCCAACGTCCTGACTTTC; CDR3 protein: CAWSVRVYAAGANVLTF; J gene: TRBJ2-6; clone size: .; D gene: .; V gene: TRBV30
CDR3 DNA: TGTGCCAGCAGCTTGGACGGGAACTATGGCTACACCTTC; CDR3 protein: CASSLDGNYGYTF; J gene: TRBJ1-2; clone size: .; D gene: .; V gene: TRBV5-5